Presented here are 18 T cell receptor beta chains from one specimen sequenced in a study of cytomegalovirus exposure and HLA in healthy donors. The PCR ran on 60 Vbeta and 13 Jbeta primers. Measured with immunoSEQ multiplex PCR; TCRdb has only the in-frame clones, and not every one. The table includes about 160,000 clones, about 79% detected once. Sequenced input: PBMCs. The receptor source for this set is a woman in her 50s in good health and CMV-seropositive.

The genes are TRBV2 and TRBJ1-5; D is undetermined. Per the germline V gene, CDR1 is SNHLY and CDR2 is FYNNEI. The CDR3 extends over 14 amino acids. Trimming left V 5 bases short and J 1 base short, with 9 bases between. CDR3 in DNA: TGTGCCAGCAGTATGAGCGGAAGCAATCAGCCCCAGCATTTT. Amino acids: CASSMSGSNQPQHF.

The chain employs TRBV9 and TRBJ2-3; TRBD1 might be the D (5 bases). The V end was cut by 0 bases, the J end by 0 bases, with 11 bases between. The germline gives CDR1 SGDLS, CDR2 YYNGEE. The CDR3 consists of 16 residues. CDR3 nucleotide sequence: TGTGCCAGCAGCGTAGTTCCGCAGGGTAGCACAGATACGCAGTATTTT. Its protein is CASSVVPQGSTDTQYF.

The J gene is TRBJ2-3, the V gene TRBV2, with 7 bases fitting TRBD1. V trimming: 7 bases; J trimming: 2 bases; junction bases outside the gene matches: 6. Germline-derived CDR1 and CDR2 are SNHLY and FYNNEI. The CDR3 contains 14 residues. As DNA, the CDR3 is TGTGCCAGCAAGGGACAGATCTTCACAGATACGCAGTATTTT. This encodes CASKGQIFTDTQYF.

CDR3 protein: CASSPGSDTQYF. CDR3 DNA sequence: TGTGCCAGCAGTCCAGGGTCAGATACGCAGTATTTT. The chain carries TRBV2 and TRBJ2-3; TRBD1 might be the D (5 bases). Per germline, CDR1 SNHLY and CDR2 FYNNEI. This CDR3 contains 12 residues. The ends were cut back, 5 bases at V and 4 bases at J, with 7 bases in the middle.

In the case of this clone: The same CDR3 is also encoded by other DNA sequences in this sample. The V and J genes are TRBV2 and TRBJ1-6, with 9 nucleotides matching TRBD1. Looked up from germline, CDR1 is SNHLY and CDR2 is FYNNEI. This CDR3 contains 14 residues. Trimming removed 8 bases from V and 7 bases from J; junction bases left unmatched: 6. CDR3 sequence reads: CASSTGTGNSPLHF. The CDR3 DNA is TGTGCCAGCTCAACCGGGACAGGGAATTCACCCCTCCACTTT.

Points on this clone: The same CDR3 can be traced to other DNA sequences in this sample. This chain connects TRBV7-9 to TRBJ1-2; tentative D call: TRBD1 (6 bases). V lost 3 bases to trimming and J lost 1 base, with 6 bases between them. The V gene's germline CDR1 is SEHNR and CDR2 FQNEAQ (reference sequence). The CDR3 totals 13 residues. CDR3 bases: TGTGCCAGCAGCTTGGGACATAACTATGGCTACACCTTC. It specifies CASSLGHNYGYTF.

The rearrangement joins TRBV7-9 to TRBJ1-2, with D uncertain. CDR3 length equals 12 residues. Germline CDR1 is SEHNR and CDR2 is FQNEAQ (reference sequence). The V gene lost 3 bases and the J gene lost 3 bases, with 5 bases spanning the gap. The chain's CDR3 is CASSFGDYGYTF. The CDR3 DNA reads TGTGCCAGCAGCTTCGGGGACTATGGCTACACCTTC.

The CDR3 sequence is CASSSASGGRETQYF. The CDR3 DNA reads TGTGCCAGCAGTTCTGCTAGCGGGGGGCGGGAGACCCAGTACTTC. This chain links TRBV27 with TRBJ2-5; TRBD2 aligns across 11 bases. CDR1 and CDR2 (germline): MNHEY, SMNVEV (reference sequence). The CDR3 covers 15 residues. J gave up 5 bases and V 4 bases, and 6 bases lay outside the gene matches.

The gene calls are TRBV10-2 and TRBJ1-4, with D possibly being TRBD1 (6 bases). This CDR3 contains 14 residues. V lost 2 bases to trimming and J lost 10 bases, with 14 bases between them. Looked up from germline, CDR1 is WSHSY and CDR2 is SAAADI. CDR3 DNA: TGCGCCAGCAGTGAGACAGGGCGGACCGGAAAACTGTTTTTT. Translating it yields CASSETGRTGKLFF.

The gene calls are TRBV30 and TRBJ1-2; D is possibly TRBD1 (6 bases). The CDR3 totals 14 residues. The V gene lost 0 bases and the J gene lost 7 bases, with 15 bases spanning the gap. Germline V gene data show CDR1 as GTSNPN and CDR2 as SVGIG (reference sequence). The CDR3 loop reads CAWSVQGRSGGYTF. CDR3 nucleotide sequence: TGTGCCTGGAGTGTACAGGGACGGTCGGGTGGCTACACCTTC.

The chain recombines TRBV9 with TRBJ1-5, with D tentatively TRBD1 (5 bases). CDR3 size: 13 residues. Germline V gene sequence: CDR1 SGDLS, CDR2 YYNGEE. Trimming pared 2 bases from V and 7 bases from J, leaving 10 bases between. As DNA, the CDR3 is TGTGCCAGCAGCGTTGGAGGGGTGCAGCCCCAGCATTTT. Translated: CASSVGGVQPQHF.

V and J are TRBV4-1 and TRBJ2-2, with TRBD2 matching over 11 bases. The germline V gene encodes CDR1 MGHRA and CDR2 YSYEKL. V shed 4 bases and J 3 bases; nucleotides not matched to a gene: 10. The CDR3 length is 18 residues. The DNA of the CDR3 is TGCGCCAGCAGCCTTTTACTAGCGGGAGTTCTGGACACCGGGGAGCTGTTTTTT. This sequence encodes CASSLLLAGVLDTGELFF.

The chain recombines TRBV6-5 with TRBJ1-2; D not resolved. Trimming removed 0 bases from V and 8 bases from J, with 19 bases in between. The CDR3 spans 16 residues. Per germline, CDR1 MNHEY and CDR2 SVGAGI. The CDR3 is CASSYSWAGSGGGYTF. In nucleotides, the CDR3 is TGTGCCAGCAGTTACTCATGGGCCGGGAGCGGAGGGGGCTACACCTTC.

This chain links TRBV19 with TRBJ2-1, with 12 bases fitting TRBD2. The CDR3 extends over 16 amino acids. With V trimmed by 7 bases and J by 4 bases, 8 bases remained unmatched. Germline loops: CDR1 LNHDA, CDR2 SQIVND (reference sequence). For the CDR3, the DNA is TGTGCCAGTACCTCCCCGGGACTAGCGGGTTACAATGAGCAGTTCTTC. Encoded protein: CASTSPGLAGYNEQFF. The whole variable domain, filled in from reference TRBV19 and TRBJ2-1, reads DGGITQSPKYLFRKEGQNVTLSCEQNLNHDAMYWYRQDPGQGLRLIYYSQIVNDFQKGDIAEGYSVSREKKESFPLTVTSAQKNPTAFYLCASTSPGLAGYNEQFFGPGTRLTVL.

The chain is built from TRBV27 and TRBJ2-7; D remains ambiguous. This CDR3 region has 13 residues. Germline V gene sequence: CDR1 MNHEY, CDR2 SMNVEV (reference sequence). Between the trimmed V and J ends, which lost 3 bases and 2 bases, there was a span of 8 bases. The CDR3 reads CASSFGTAYEQYF. DNA for the CDR3: TGTGCCAGCAGTTTTGGCACCGCCTACGAGCAGTACTTC.

The gene calls are TRBV27 and TRBJ2-1, with 8 bases aligning to TRBD2. The CDR3 is 14 amino acids. The trim removed 1 base at V and 5 bases at J, leaving 1 base unmatched. From germline, CDR1 is MNHEY and CDR2 SMNVEV (reference sequence). The CDR3 nucleotides read TGTGCCAGCAGTTTATTGGGACTAGACAATGAGCAGTTCTTC. As protein: CASSLLGLDNEQFF.

The chain employs TRBV5-1 and TRBJ2-1; D may be TRBD2 (7 bases). The CDR3 consists of 14 residues. Trimming stripped 2 bases from V and 7 bases from J, with 13 bases between. Germline loops: CDR1 SGHRS, CDR2 YFSETQ. The CDR3 nucleotides read TGCGCCAGCAGCTTAGGGGGGGGCTTTAATGAGCAGTTCTTC. It specifies CASSLGGGFNEQFF. Together with reference TRBV5-1 and TRBJ2-1, the CDR3 gives the full variable domain: KAGVTQTPRYLIKTRGQQVTLSCSPISGHRSVSWYQQTPGQGLQFLFEYFSETQRNKGNFPGRFSGRQFSNSRSEMNVSTLELGDSALYLCASSLGGGFNEQFFGPGTRLTVL.

The chain has TRBV7-9 and TRBJ2-3, with 9 nucleotides matching TRBD2. In germline, CDR1 is SEHNR, CDR2 FQNEAQ (reference sequence). Trimming removed 2 bases from V and 0 bases from J; junction bases left unmatched: 3. The CDR3 totals 16 residues. The CDR3 here is CASSLRLAGSTDTQYF. For the CDR3, the DNA is TGTGCCAGCAGCTTAAGGCTAGCGGGGAGCACAGATACGCAGTATTTT.